The sequence of this T cell receptor beta chain was determined in a study of human T cells and chemical hapten exposure. Trimming removed 5 bases from V and 3 bases from J; junction bases left unmatched: 4. The CDR3 spans 13 residues. Germline V lookup: CDR1 MDHEN, CDR2 SYDVKM. One entry per CDR3 protein results from TCRdb running MiXCR on the RACE reads. This table holds 40,000 or so distinct CDR3 sequences, roughly a tenth found once. The time point was: pre-sensitization, week 0. Sample treatment: therapeutic diphenylcyclopropenone sensitization with weekly scalp DPC. The chain couples TRBV28 to TRBJ2-7; 7 bases align to TRBD2. This TCR derives from a man aged 25-40 years with alopecia areata. Some clones in this sample may be carry-over from other donors' samples. This sample comprised whole blood, obtained in connection with sensitization to the hapten diphenylcyclopropenone (DPC). The chain's CDR3 is CASSVGLVYEQYF. The DNA for the CDR3 is TGTGCCAGCAGTGTTGGACTAGTCTACGAGCAGTACTTC.